This T cell receptor (beta chain) was sequenced in a study of blood T cell repertoires in COVID-19. At the level of the study: The origin of the acute and convalescent COVID-19 samples was the United States, Italy and Spain. Nucleic acid was either cDNA or gDNA, and it came from T cells, B-cell-depleted T cells, or PBMCs.

The CDR3 sequence is 17 residues long. Trimming took 0 bases from V and 4 from J; bases not matched to a gene: 5. The germline CDR1 and CDR2 sequences are LGHDT and YNNKEL (reference sequence). Authors' data handling: Reference gene primer amplification gave estimated nucleated cell counts. TCRdb's copy holds only in-frame clones and misses some; the assay was immunoSEQ multiplex PCR. For V, J and clone size, that table is used; D and trimming come from the DNA. The table has about 46,000 clones, 87% seen once; the top ten hold roughly 15%. The TCR comes from a human donor in a cohort sampled during active COVID-19. The V call is TRBV3-1 (or the pseudogene TRBV3-2), the J call TRBJ2-1, with 11 bases fitting TRBD2. The sample comprised peripheral blood. CDR3 nucleotide sequence: TGTGCCAGCAGCCAAGATACTAGCGGGGGTCGGTACAATGAGCAGTTCTTC. Protein: CASSQDTSGGRYNEQFF.